This TCR beta chain was documented in a study of OX40 agonist ivuxolimab in advanced cancers. Looking at the study overall: Over 30% of patients had received prior checkpoint inhibitor therapy.

The data were produced by immunoSEQ multiplex PCR, yet TCRdb's version contains in-frame clones alone and is incomplete. The sample includes 12,000 to 15,000 clones, approximately 80% of them seen just once. This CDR3 comprises 13 residues. V lost 3 bases, J lost 0 bases, and 0 bases stayed unmatched. Germline values: CDR1 SQVTM, CDR2 ANQGSEA. V usage is TRBV29-1 and J usage is TRBJ2-7; 9 positions match TRBD1. The starting material was CD4+ or CD8+ T cells sorted from blood, obtained in a trial of the OX40 agonist ivuxolimab. The clonotype comes from an adult with an advanced solid tumor such as melanoma, head and neck, liver or kidney cancer. DNA of the CDR3: TGCAGCGTTGAGACAGGGGGCTCCTACGAGCAGTACTTC. Protein: CSVETGGSYEQYF.